One TCR beta chain is described in this entry. Its specificity is not known. The sample comes from a study of blood T cells in healthy people across ages. With a J-beta primer mix and a sample-barcoded 5' primer, a second PCR ran 7 to 11 cycles. Every sample produced at least 2.5 million CDR3-containing paired-end reads. TCRdb passed the 5' RACE reads through MiXCR, listing each CDR3 protein once. This sample carries over 500,000 distinct CDR3 sequences, around 50% of them seen once, and the ten largest clones take around an eighth. Study-wide results and limits: A greater number of naive CD4+ cells and higher diversity distinguished long-lived donors from aged donors. Expanded clonotype shifts may have been confounded, as the donors had an unknown CMV status.

This clonotype was obtained from a woman older than 75 in good health. The specimen was blood.

Here the CDR3 reads CASSFNRGTEAFF. Written as DNA, the CDR3 is TGTGCCAGCAGCTTCAACAGGGGTACTGAAGCTTTCTTT. This sequence joins TRBV7-2 and TRBJ1-1; 7 bases line up with TRBD1. The CDR3 sequence is 13 residues long. Germline lookup yields CDR1 SGHTA and CDR2 FQGNSA. The ends lost 3 bases at V and 5 bases at J; junction bases unmatched: 3.